These T cell receptor beta chains were read from a single sample in a study of cytomegalovirus exposure and HLA in healthy donors. Assay: immunoSEQ multiplex PCR; the TCRdb copy retains only in-frame clones and omits some. There are more than 110,000 clones in the sample; 73% occur only once, and 1.3% lies in the top ten. Input material: PBMCs. Receptor source: a woman in her thirties or forties in good health and CMV-seronegative. Each CDR3 is given with its conserved first and last residue. The order of the fields is D gene, J gene, V gene, clone size, CDR3 DNA, CDR3 protein. D genes are given only for firm matches. The size entry is marked missing in some rows and otherwise reads once, few, many or a size class.

d_gene: -
j_gene: TRBJ1-2
v_gene: TRBV13
abundance: -
CDR3nt: TGTGCCAGCAGCTTAGGACAGGGTGAGGGCTACACCTTC
CDR3aa: CASSLGQGEGYTF

d_gene: -
j_gene: TRBJ1-1
v_gene: TRBV11-3
abundance: -
CDR3nt: TGTGCCAGCAGCTTAGTAGCAGGGACTGAAGCTTTCTTT
CDR3aa: CASSLVAGTEAFF

d_gene: -
j_gene: TRBJ2-1
v_gene: TRBV7-8
abundance: once
CDR3nt: TGTGCCAGCAGCTTAGAGGCTAGCACGGAGCAGTTCTTC
CDR3aa: CASSLEASTEQFF

d_gene: TRBD1
j_gene: TRBJ1-2
v_gene: TRBV5-1
abundance: once
CDR3nt: TGCGCCAGCTCAGCTTACTCGGAGGGGGCGCAGGGCTACACCTTC
CDR3aa: CASSAYSEGAQGYTF

d_gene: TRBD2
j_gene: TRBJ2-3
v_gene: TRBV2
abundance: -
CDR3nt: TGTGCCAGCAGAAGGACTAGCGGGGGGGCCGTAGATACGCAGTATTTT
CDR3aa: CASRRTSGGAVDTQYF

d_gene: TRBD2
j_gene: TRBJ2-7
v_gene: TRBV18
abundance: -
CDR3nt: TGTGCCAGCTCAACCGGGACTAGGTCGAACGAGCAGTACTTC
CDR3aa: CASSTGTRSNEQYF

d_gene: TRBD1
j_gene: TRBJ1-6
v_gene: TRBV6-6
abundance: few
CDR3nt: TGTGCCAGCAGCAATCCGACAGGGGCCTTATTACCCCTCCACTTT
CDR3aa: CASSNPTGALLPLHF

d_gene: -
j_gene: TRBJ1-1
v_gene: TRBV20-1
abundance: -
CDR3nt: TGCAGTGCTAGAGATTATTCTGAAGCTTTCTTT
CDR3aa: CSARDYSEAFF

d_gene: -
j_gene: TRBJ2-7
v_gene: TRBV7-3
abundance: -
CDR3nt: TGTGCCAGCAGCAAAACAGGTCTTAGCTCCTACGAGCAGTACTTC
CDR3aa: CASSKTGLSSYEQYF

d_gene: -
j_gene: TRBJ2-1
v_gene: TRBV7-2
abundance: -
CDR3nt: TGTGCCAGCAGCGCCCGGGGCAGGGGATTAGAGCAGTTCTTC
CDR3aa: CASSARGRGLEQFF

d_gene: TRBD2
j_gene: TRBJ2-1
v_gene: TRBV27
abundance: -
CDR3nt: TGTGCCAGCAGTTTATATGGACTAGCCCAAATCCCCTACAATGAGCAGTTCTTC
CDR3aa: CASSLYGLAQIPYNEQFF